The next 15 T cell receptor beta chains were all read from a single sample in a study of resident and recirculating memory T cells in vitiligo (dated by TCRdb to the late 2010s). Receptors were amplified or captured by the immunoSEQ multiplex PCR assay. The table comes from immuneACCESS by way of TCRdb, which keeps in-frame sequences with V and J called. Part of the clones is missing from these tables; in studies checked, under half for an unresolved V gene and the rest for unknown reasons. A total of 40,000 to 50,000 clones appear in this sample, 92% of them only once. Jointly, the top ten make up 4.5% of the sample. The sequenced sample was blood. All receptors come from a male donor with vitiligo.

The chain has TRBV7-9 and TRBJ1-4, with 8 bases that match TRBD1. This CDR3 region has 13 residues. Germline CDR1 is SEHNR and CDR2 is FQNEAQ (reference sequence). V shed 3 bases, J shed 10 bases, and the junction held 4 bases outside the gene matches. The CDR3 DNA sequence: TGTGCCAGCAGCTTTCGACAGGGGCCAAAACTGTTTTTT. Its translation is CASSFRQGPKLFF.

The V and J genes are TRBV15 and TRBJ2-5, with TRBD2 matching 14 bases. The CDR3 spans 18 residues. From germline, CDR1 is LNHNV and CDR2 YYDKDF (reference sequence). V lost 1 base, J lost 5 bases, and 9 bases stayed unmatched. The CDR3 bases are TGTGCCACCAGCAGAGTCGGACTAGCGGGGGGCCTTAGGGAGACCCAGTACTTC. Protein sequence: CATSRVGLAGGLRETQYF.

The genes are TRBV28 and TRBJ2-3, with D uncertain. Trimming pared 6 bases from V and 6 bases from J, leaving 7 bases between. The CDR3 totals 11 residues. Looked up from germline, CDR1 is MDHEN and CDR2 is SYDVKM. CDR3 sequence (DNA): TGTGCCAGCAGCCTTGAGGATACGCAGTATTTT. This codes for CASSLEDTQYF.

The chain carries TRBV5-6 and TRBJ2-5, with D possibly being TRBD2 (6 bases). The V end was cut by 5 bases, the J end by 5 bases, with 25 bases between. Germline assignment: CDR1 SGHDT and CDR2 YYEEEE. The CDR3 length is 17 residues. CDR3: CASSLQGGGAGGETQYF. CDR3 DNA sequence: TGTGCCAGCAGTTTGCAGGGAGGCGGGGCAGGCGGGGAGACCCAGTACTTC.

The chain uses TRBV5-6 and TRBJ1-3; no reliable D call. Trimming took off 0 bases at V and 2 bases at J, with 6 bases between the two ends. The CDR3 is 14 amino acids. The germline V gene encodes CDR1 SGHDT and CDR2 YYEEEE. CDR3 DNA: TGTGCCAGCAGCTTGGGCAGGCCTGGAAACACCATATATTTT. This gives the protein CASSLGRPGNTIYF.

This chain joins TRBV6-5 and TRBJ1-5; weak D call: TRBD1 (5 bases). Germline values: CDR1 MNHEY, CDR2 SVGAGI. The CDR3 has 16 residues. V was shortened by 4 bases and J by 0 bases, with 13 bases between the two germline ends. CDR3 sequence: CASSFREGTSNQPQHF. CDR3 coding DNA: TGTGCCAGCAGTTTTAGGGAGGGGACTAGCAATCAGCCCCAGCATTTT.

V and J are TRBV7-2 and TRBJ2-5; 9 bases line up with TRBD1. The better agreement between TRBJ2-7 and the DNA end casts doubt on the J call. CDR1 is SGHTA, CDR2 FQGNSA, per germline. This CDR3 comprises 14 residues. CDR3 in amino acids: CASSLPGQGYEQYF. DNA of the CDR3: TGTGCCAGCAGCCTTCCGGGACAGGGCTACGAGCAGTACTTC.

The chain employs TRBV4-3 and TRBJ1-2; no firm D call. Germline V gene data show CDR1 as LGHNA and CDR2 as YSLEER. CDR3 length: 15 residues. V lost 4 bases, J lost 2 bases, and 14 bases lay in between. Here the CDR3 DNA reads TGCGCCAGCAGCCCTGGCGGAGGGTCGAACTATGGCTACACCTTC. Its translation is CASSPGGGSNYGYTF.

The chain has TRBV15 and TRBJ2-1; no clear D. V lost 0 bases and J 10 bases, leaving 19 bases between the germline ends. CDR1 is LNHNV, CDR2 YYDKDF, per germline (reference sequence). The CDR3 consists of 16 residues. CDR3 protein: CATSRDPPPVVSEQFF. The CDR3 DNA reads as TGTGCCACCAGCAGAGATCCCCCTCCGGTAGTCTCCGAGCAGTTCTTC.

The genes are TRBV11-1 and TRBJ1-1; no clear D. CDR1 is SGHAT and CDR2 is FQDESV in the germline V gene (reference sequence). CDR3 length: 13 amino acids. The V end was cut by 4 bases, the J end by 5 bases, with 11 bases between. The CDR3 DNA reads TGTGCCAGCAGCTCCCGAGGAATTACTGAAGCTTTCTTT. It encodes CASSSRGITEAFF.

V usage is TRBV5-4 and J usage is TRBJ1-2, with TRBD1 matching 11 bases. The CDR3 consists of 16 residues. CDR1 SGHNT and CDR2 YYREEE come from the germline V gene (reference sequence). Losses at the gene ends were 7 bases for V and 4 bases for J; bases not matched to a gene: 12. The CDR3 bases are TGTGCCAGCCGACTAAGGCCCGGACAGGGGGCCTATGGCTACACCTTC. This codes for CASRLRPGQGAYGYTF.

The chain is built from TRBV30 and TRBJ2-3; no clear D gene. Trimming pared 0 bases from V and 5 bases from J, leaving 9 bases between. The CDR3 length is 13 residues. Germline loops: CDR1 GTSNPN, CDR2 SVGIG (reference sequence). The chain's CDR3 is CAWSVRTGDTQYF. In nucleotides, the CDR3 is TGTGCCTGGAGTGTACGTACGGGAGATACGCAGTATTTT.

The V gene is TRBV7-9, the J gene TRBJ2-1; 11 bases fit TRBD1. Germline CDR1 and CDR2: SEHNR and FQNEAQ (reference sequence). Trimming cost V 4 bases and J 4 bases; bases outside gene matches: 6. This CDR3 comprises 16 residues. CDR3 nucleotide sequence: TGTGCCAGCAGCTCCTCCGGACAGGGGGCTTACAATGAGCAGTTCTTC. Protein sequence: CASSSSGQGAYNEQFF.

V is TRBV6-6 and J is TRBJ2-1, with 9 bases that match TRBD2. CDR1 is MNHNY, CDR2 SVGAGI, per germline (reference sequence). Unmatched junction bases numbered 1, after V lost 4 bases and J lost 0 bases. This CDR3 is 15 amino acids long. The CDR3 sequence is CASSLTSGSYNEQFF. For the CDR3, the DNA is TGTGCCAGCAGTTTGACTAGCGGCTCCTACAATGAGCAGTTCTTC.

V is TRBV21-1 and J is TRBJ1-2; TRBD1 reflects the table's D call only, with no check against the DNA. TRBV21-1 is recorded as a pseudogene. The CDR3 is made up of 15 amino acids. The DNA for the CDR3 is TGTGCCAGCAGAAAAGGACAGGGGCAAAACTATGGCTACACCTTC. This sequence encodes CASRKGQGQNYGYTF.